The 10 T cell receptor beta chains given below trace back to one sample, sequenced in a study of T cells and Merkel cell carcinoma outcomes. Profiled with immunoSEQ multiplex PCR; TCRdb holds only in-frame clones, not every one. This table holds 14,000 or so clones, roughly 92% found once. Source material: tumor tissue from Merkel cell carcinoma. The receptor set was obtained from a human donor with Merkel cell carcinoma.

V usage is TRBV5-1 and J usage is TRBJ2-5; 8 bases map to TRBD1. Unmatched junction bases numbered 5, after V lost 4 bases and J lost 3 bases. This CDR3 is built from 14 residues. From germline, CDR1 is SGHRS and CDR2 YFSETQ. CDR3: CASSPRQGKETQYF. The DNA of the CDR3 is TGCGCCAGCAGCCCCCGACAGGGGAAAGAGACCCAGTACTTC.

V is TRBV15 and J is TRBJ2-5; 7 bases line up with TRBD1. Trimming cost V 1 base and J 5 bases; bases outside gene matches: 7. CDR1 is LNHNV and CDR2 is YYDKDF in the germline V gene (reference sequence). This CDR3 region has 15 residues. The CDR3: CATSRARDSPETQYF. CDR3 coding DNA: TGTGCCACCAGCAGAGCCCGGGACAGTCCCGAGACCCAGTACTTC.

The rearrangement uses TRBV5-1 and TRBJ1-1; D might be TRBD1 (5 bases). The germline V gene encodes CDR1 SGHRS and CDR2 YFSETQ. V lost 4 bases and J 4 bases, leaving 11 bases between the germline ends. The CDR3 has 13 residues. DNA of the CDR3: TGCGCCAGCAGCCCTAGGGGACTCACTGAAGCTTTCTTT. It yields the protein CASSPRGLTEAFF.

The CDR3 nucleotides read TGTGCCAGCAGCCGGGGACTAGCGGCCTACGAGCAGTACTTC. It translates to CASSRGLAAYEQYF. The rearrangement joins TRBV6-5 to TRBJ2-7, with 11 bases lining up with TRBD2. V lost 6 bases to trimming and J lost 2 bases; unmatched junction nucleotides: 3. This CDR3 region has 14 residues. CDR1 is MNHEY, CDR2 SVGAGI, per germline.

The chain recombines TRBV5-1 with TRBJ1-1; TRBD1 aligns across 7 bases. Germline V gene sequence: CDR1 SGHRS, CDR2 YFSETQ. The CDR3 sequence is 13 residues long. V lost 0 bases, J lost 4 bases, and 0 bases stayed unmatched. CDR3 in amino acids: CASSLEGATEAFF. The DNA for the CDR3 is TGCGCCAGCAGCTTGGAGGGGGCCACTGAAGCTTTCTTT.

This rearrangement joins TRBV30 to TRBJ2-3; D may match TRBD1 or TRBD2 (5 bases each). Germline V lookup: CDR1 GTSNPN, CDR2 SVGIG (reference sequence). The CDR3 totals 12 residues. Trimming pared 5 bases from V and 6 bases from J, leaving 12 bases between. As DNA, the CDR3 is TGTGCCTGGGGGACCTCCTGGGATACGCAGTATTTT. Protein: CAWGTSWDTQYF.

The chain carries TRBV27 and TRBJ1-2; tentatively, D is TRBD1 (5 bases). The CDR3 is made up of 15 amino acids. Germline CDR1 and CDR2: MNHEY and SMNVEV (reference sequence). The V end was cut by 4 bases, the J end by 2 bases, with 14 bases between. For the CDR3, the DNA is TGTGCCAGCAGTTCCTTTAGGGGAGGCAACTATGGCTACACCTTC. Encoded protein: CASSSFRGGNYGYTF.

The J gene is TRBJ2-5, the V gene TRBV5-6; 8 nucleotides align to TRBD1. CDR1 is SGHDT and CDR2 is YYEEEE in the germline V gene. The ends lost 6 bases at V and 3 bases at J; junction bases unmatched: 7. The length of the CDR3 is 14 residues. CDR3 sequence reads: CASNGDRGEETQYF. The CDR3 coding sequence is TGTGCCAGCAACGGAGACAGGGGTGAAGAGACCCAGTACTTC. The full variable domain, rest sourced from reference TRBV5-6 and TRBJ2-5, is DAGVTQSPTHLIKTRGQQVTLRCSPKSGHDTVSWYQQALGQGPQFIFQYYEEEERQRGNFPDRFSGHQFPNYSSELNVNALLLGDSALYLCASNGDRGEETQYFGPGTRLLVL.

The V call is TRBV14, the J call TRBJ1-6; D may be TRBD1 (5 bases). CDR1 is SGHDN, CDR2 FVKESK, per germline. The CDR3 extends over 18 amino acids. V lost 1 base and J lost 0, with 13 bases in between. The CDR3 coding sequence is TGTGCCAGCAGCCAAGTAAGGGACTTCCGCTCCTATAATTCACCCCTCCACTTT. It encodes CASSQVRDFRSYNSPLHF.

This chain links TRBV18 with TRBJ2-7, with D tentatively TRBD1 or TRBD2 (7 bases each). This CDR3 region has 14 residues. CDR1 and CDR2 from the germline V gene are KGHSH and LQKENI. The V end was cut by 6 bases, the J end by 2 bases, with 14 bases between. CDR3 residues: CASSQGGSTYEQYF. In DNA, the CDR3 is TGTGCCAGCTCGCAGGGGGGGAGCACCTACGAGCAGTACTTC.